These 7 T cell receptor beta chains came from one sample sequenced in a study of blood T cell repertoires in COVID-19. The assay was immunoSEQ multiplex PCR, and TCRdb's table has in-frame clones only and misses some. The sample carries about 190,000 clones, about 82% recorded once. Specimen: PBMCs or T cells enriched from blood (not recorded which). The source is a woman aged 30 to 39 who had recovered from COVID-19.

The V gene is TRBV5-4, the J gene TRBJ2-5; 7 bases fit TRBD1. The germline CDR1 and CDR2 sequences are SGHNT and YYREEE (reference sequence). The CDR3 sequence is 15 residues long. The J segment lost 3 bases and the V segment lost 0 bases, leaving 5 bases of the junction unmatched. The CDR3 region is CASSLALDREETQYF. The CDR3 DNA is TGTGCCAGCAGCTTGGCCCTAGACAGGGAAGAGACCCAGTACTTC.

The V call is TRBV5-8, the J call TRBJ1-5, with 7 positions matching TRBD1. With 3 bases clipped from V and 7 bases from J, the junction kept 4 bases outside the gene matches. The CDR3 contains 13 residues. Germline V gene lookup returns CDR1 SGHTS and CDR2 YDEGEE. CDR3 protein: CASSSQGGQPQHF. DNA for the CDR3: TGTGCCAGCAGCTCCCAGGGGGGCCAGCCCCAGCATTTT.

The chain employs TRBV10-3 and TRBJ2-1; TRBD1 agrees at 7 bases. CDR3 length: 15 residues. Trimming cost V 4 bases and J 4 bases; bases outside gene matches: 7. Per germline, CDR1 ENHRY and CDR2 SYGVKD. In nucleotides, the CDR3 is TGTGCCATCAGTGTTACCAGGGGACAGTACAATGAGCAGTTCTTC. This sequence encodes CAISVTRGQYNEQFF.

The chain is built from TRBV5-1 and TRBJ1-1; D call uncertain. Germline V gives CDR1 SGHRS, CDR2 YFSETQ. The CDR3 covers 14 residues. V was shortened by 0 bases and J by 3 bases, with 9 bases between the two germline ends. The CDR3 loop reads CASSLGFSYTEAFF. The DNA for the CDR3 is TGCGCCAGCAGCTTGGGGTTCAGTTACACTGAAGCTTTCTTT.

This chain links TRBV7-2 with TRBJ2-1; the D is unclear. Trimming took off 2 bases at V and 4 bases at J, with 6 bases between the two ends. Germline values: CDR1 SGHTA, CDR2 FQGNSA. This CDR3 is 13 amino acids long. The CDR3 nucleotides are TGTGCCAGCAGCTTACTTAAATACAATGAGCAGTTCTTC. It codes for CASSLLKYNEQFF.

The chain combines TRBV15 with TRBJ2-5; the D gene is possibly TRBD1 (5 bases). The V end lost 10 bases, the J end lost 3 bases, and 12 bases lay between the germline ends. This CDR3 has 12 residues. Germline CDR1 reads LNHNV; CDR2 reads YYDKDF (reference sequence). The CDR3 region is CAIQGTEETQYF. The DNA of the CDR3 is TGTGCCATCCAGGGCACTGAAGAGACCCAGTACTTC.

The chain's CDR3 is CASSLVGTGSYEQYF. The CDR3 DNA reads as TGTGCCAGCAGCTTAGTAGGGACAGGCTCCTACGAGCAGTACTTC. V and J are TRBV7-2 and TRBJ2-7, with TRBD1 matching over 8 bases. The CDR3 length is 15 residues. The V segment lost 1 base and the J segment 0 bases; nucleotides outside the gene matches: 2. Germline CDR1 is SGHTA and CDR2 is FQGNSA. Full variable domain (remainder filled in from reference TRBV7-2 and TRBJ2-7): GAGVSQSPSNKVTEKGKDVELRCDPISGHTALYWYRQSLGQGLEFLIYFQGNSAPDKSGLPSDRFSAERTGGSVSTLTIQRTQQEDSAVYLCASSLVGTGSYEQYFGPGTRLTVT.